These 8 T cell receptor beta chains originate from one sample sequenced in a study of T cell responses to AZD1222 COVID-19 vaccine. Sequenced by immunoSEQ multiplex PCR; TCRdb stores in-frame clones only, minus some. The table includes 120,000 to 150,000 clones, more than 70% detected once. This sample comprised peripheral blood, obtained 28 days after the second AZD1222 dose. The receptors come from an adult who received the AZD1222 COVID-19 vaccine.

V and J are TRBV10-3 and TRBJ2-5, with D hard to call. The CDR3 runs 12 residues. V lost 10 bases, J lost 0 bases, and 9 bases lay in between. CDR1 is ENHRY and CDR2 is SYGVKD in the germline V gene. The DNA of the CDR3 is TGTGCCACTAAGTTGGACCAAGAGACCCAGTACTTC. Encoded protein: CATKLDQETQYF.

The gene calls are TRBV11-2 and TRBJ1-3; D is ambiguous. This CDR3 contains 17 residues. Between the trimmed V and J ends, which lost 0 bases and 2 bases, there was a span of 14 bases. Germline V gives CDR1 SGHAT, CDR2 FQNNGV. The CDR3 sequence is CASSLDLVRVAGNTIYF. The CDR3 coding sequence is TGTGCCAGCAGCTTAGATTTGGTCCGGGTTGCTGGAAACACCATATATTTT. The full variable domain, its missing parts supplied by reference TRBV11-2 and TRBJ1-3, is EAGVAQSPRYKIIEKRQSVAFWCNPISGHATLYWYQQILGQGPKLLIQFQNNGVVDDSQLPKDRFSAERLKGVDSTLKIQPAKLEDSAVYLCASSLDLVRVAGNTIYFGEGSWLTVV.

V and J are TRBV19 and TRBJ1-2, with D maybe TRBD1 (6 bases). CDR1 and CDR2 (germline): LNHDA, SQIVND (reference sequence). CDR3 length equals 14 residues. V gave up 5 bases and J gave up 6 bases, with 16 bases separating them. CDR3 nucleotides: TGTGCCAGTAGTCCGGGACATGCAGGCGATGGCTACACCTTC. As protein: CASSPGHAGDGYTF.

The chain couples TRBV19 to TRBJ1-1; tentatively, D is TRBD1 (5 bases). V shed 5 bases and J shed 3 bases, with 13 bases lying between them. Germline V gene lookup returns CDR1 LNHDA and CDR2 SQIVND (reference sequence). This CDR3 contains 14 residues. CDR3 loop: CASSRRDRDTEAFF. CDR3 nucleotide sequence: TGTGCCAGTAGTCGCCGGGACCGGGACACTGAAGCTTTCTTT.

This clone was seen once. The chain employs TRBV9 and TRBJ1-2; tentatively, D is TRBD1 (5 bases). V was clipped by 0 bases and J by 3 bases, with 15 bases between them. Germline CDR1 is SGDLS and CDR2 is YYNGEE. The CDR3 consists of 16 residues. The CDR3 spells CASSVGSGDGYYGYTF. The CDR3 DNA follows: TGTGCCAGCAGCGTAGGATCTGGGGACGGGTACTATGGCTACACCTTC.

The chain couples TRBV27 to TRBJ2-5; D possibly uses TRBD1 or TRBD2 (5 bases each). The germline V and J ends were trimmed by 2 bases and 7 bases, with 14 bases remaining between them. This CDR3 has 14 amino acids. The germline V gene has CDR1 MNHEY and CDR2 SMNVEV (reference sequence). The CDR3 DNA reads as TGTGCCAGCAGTTTAAATTCGGGGACGGGGACCCAGTACTTC. Protein: CASSLNSGTGTQYF.

The chain employs TRBV7-2 and TRBJ1-2, with D uncertain. Germline CDR1 SGHTA, CDR2 FQGNSA. The CDR3 loop spans 14 amino acids. Between the trimmed V and J ends, which lost 5 bases and 3 bases, there was a span of 13 bases. The CDR3: CASSPFGRDYGYTF. CDR3 in DNA: TGTGCCAGCAGCCCTTTCGGGCGGGACTATGGCTACACCTTC. The complete variable domain, with remaining parts taken from reference TRBV7-2 and TRBJ1-2, reads GAGVSQSPSNKVTEKGKDVELRCDPISGHTALYWYRQSLGQGLEFLIYFQGNSAPDKSGLPSDRFSAERTGGSVSTLTIQRTQQEDSAVYLCASSPFGRDYGYTFGSGTRLTVV.

The genes are TRBV7-2 and TRBJ2-5, with unresolved D. Per the germline V gene, CDR1 is SGHTA and CDR2 is FQGNSA. CDR3 length: 13 amino acids. V lost 3 bases and J lost 5, with 10 bases in between. CDR3 amino acids: CASSLSSMETQYF. CDR3 bases: TGTGCCAGCAGCTTGAGTAGCATGGAGACCCAGTACTTC.